The clone carrying this T cell receptor beta chain was counted only a few times. The CDR3 totals 14 residues. CDR1 and CDR2 from the germline V gene are LNHDA and SQIVND (reference sequence). Losses at the gene ends were 7 bases for V and 7 bases for J; bases not matched to a gene: 8. This entry comes from a study of T cells in localized non-small cell lung cancer. This table comes from immunoSEQ multiplex PCR, and its TCRdb copy is limited to in-frame clones, with some not included. The table shows roughly 4,700 clones, with around 20% occurring only once. The clonotype comes from a female donor of 60 years or more with stage I lung adenocarcinoma. Sequenced here: lung tumor tissue, sampled before any cancer treatment. The chain couples TRBV19 to TRBJ2-1, with 9 bases matching TRBD2. For the CDR3, the DNA is TGTGCCAGTAATGTAGCGGGAGTTGGTAATGAGCAGTTCTTC. As protein: CASNVAGVGNEQFF. The full variable domain, rest sourced from reference TRBV19 and TRBJ2-1, is DGGITQSPKYLFRKEGQNVTLSCEQNLNHDAMYWYRQDPGQGLRLIYYSQIVNDFQKGDIAEGYSVSREKKESFPLTVTSAQKNPTAFYLCASNVAGVGNEQFFGPGTRLTVL.